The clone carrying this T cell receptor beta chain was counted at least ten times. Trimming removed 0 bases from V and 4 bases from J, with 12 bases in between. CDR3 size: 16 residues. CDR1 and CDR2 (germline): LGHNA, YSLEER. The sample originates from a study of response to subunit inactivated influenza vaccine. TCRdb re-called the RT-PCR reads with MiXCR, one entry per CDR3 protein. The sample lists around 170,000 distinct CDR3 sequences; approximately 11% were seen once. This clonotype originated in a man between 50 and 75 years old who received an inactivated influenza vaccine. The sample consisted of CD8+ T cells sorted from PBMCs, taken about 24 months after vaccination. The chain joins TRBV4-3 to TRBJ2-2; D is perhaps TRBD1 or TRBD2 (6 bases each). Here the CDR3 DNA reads TGCGCCAGCAGCCAAGATTGGGGGGCCGGCACCGGGGAGCTGTTTTTT. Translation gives CASSQDWGAGTGELFF.